This T cell receptor (beta chain) was sequenced during a study of blood T cell repertoires in COVID-19. Study information: COVID-19 samples from acute and convalescent phases originated in the United States, Italy and Spain.

Participants were aged about 18 to 90 years from roughly 25 US areas. Cohort 3 recovered donors had two negative PCRs, clearance, or symptom resolution. This table comes from immunoSEQ multiplex PCR, and its TCRdb copy is limited to in-frame clones, with some not included. The table has about 330,000 clones, about 92% seen once. This clone appeared a few times. This sequence originates from a woman aged 25 to 39 who had recovered from COVID-19. Sequenced material: PBMCs or T cells enriched from blood (not recorded which).

This chain's CDR3 is CASSSTGQGVGIYYGYTF. CDR3 DNA: TGTGCCAGCAGTTCCACGGGACAGGGCGTTGGCATATACTATGGCTACACCTTC. The chain uses TRBV28 and TRBJ1-2; 9 nucleotides align to TRBD1. The ends lost 4 bases at V and 3 bases at J; junction bases unmatched: 15. Germline values: CDR1 MDHEN, CDR2 SYDVKM. There are 18 residues in the CDR3.